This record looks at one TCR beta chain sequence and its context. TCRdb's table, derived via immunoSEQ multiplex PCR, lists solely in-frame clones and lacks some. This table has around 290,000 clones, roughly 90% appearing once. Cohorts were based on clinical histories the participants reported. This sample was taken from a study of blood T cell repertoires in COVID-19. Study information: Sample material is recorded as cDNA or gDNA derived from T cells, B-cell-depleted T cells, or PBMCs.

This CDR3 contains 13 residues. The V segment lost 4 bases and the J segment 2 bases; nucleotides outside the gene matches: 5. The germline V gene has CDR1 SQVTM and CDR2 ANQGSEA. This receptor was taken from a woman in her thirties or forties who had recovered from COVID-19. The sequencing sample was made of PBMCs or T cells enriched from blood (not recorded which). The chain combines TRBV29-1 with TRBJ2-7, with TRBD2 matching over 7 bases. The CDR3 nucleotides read TGCAGCGTTGGCGGGAGAAGGGCCTACGAGCAGTACTTC. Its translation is CSVGGRRAYEQYF.